This T cell receptor beta chain stems from a study of blood T cell repertoires in COVID-19 (dated by TCRdb to the early 2020s). For context, the study as a whole: Collaborator samples came from the United States, Italy and Spain and covered acute and convalescent phases of COVID-19. The material from the prospective study consisted of cDNA or gDNA derived from T cells, B-cell-depleted T cells, or PBMCs. The sample metadata nearly always contained a de-identified subject ID, COVID-19 status, age in years and sex. The repertoires were released in a freely available public database intended as a resource for research on the immune response to SARS-CoV-2. Where available, HLA class I and class II types were taken from metadata supplied by the sample provider and were not determined by assay-based typing. Samples came from the ongoing ImmuneRACE study (first 160 participants) plus 1,254 subjects from 6 global collaborators. The dataset comprised deeply sampled blood TCRbeta repertoires from subjects exposed to, actively infected with, or recovered from COVID-19. Study-wide findings and limitations: The quantity of clinical and demographic metadata differed by source and by participant and was supplied without curation.

This clone was seen once. Its antigen is currently not known. Within one base of it there is no much larger clone, and no base qualities were kept. Collaborating institutions collected whole blood in K2EDTA tubes following their own protocols. For TCRbeta analysis, collaborator samples were shipped as frozen whole blood, as isolated PBMCs, or as DNA extracted from either sample type. From the cysteine through the phenylalanine, the CDR3 covers 15 amino acids. Just CDR3 DNA is preserved here, 45 bases in frame from base 1. The germline V gene (reference sequence) yields SGHKS for CDR1 and YYEKEE for CDR2. V was cut back by 1 base and J by 1 base, leaving a gap of 8 bases between them. TCRbeta CDR3 regions were amplified from genomic DNA using the immunoSEQ Assay, a bias-controlled multiplex PCR. For the original study's pipeline: The number of nucleated cells in each sample was estimated by amplification of reference gene primers within the assay. To quantify the absolute abundance of each unique TCRbeta CDR3 rearrangement, sequence reads were collapsed and filtered. For each sample, productive Simpson clonality was calculated as the square root of Simpson's diversity index across productive rearrangements. The table comes from immuneACCESS by way of TCRdb, which keeps in-frame sequences with V and J called. Part of the clones is missing from these tables; in studies checked, under half for an unresolved V gene and the rest for unknown reasons. V and J calls and clone size come straight from that table; D and trimming were deduced from the DNA. The sample records roughly 200,000 clones, roughly nine tenths of which are singletons. The ten largest clonotypes hold roughly 2.9% of the sample.

Material: peripheral blood. The chain is encoded by TRBV5-5 joined to TRBJ2-2; perhaps TRBD1 is the D gene, with 5 bases matching. The sequence was collected from a woman in her twenties or thirties with active or convalescent COVID-19. The nucleotides are TGTGCCAGCAGCTTGCCAGGGTGGAACACCGGGGAGCTGTTTTTT. Its amino acids are CASSLPGWNTGELFF.